The 11 T cell receptor beta chains below come from one sample, sequenced in a study of CD8 T cells in Susac syndrome. Roughly 0.45 to 1 ug RNA was reverse transcribed with random hexamers. TCRdb fed the immunoSEQ multiplex PCR reads into MiXCR, producing one record per CDR3 protein. The table records roughly 220,000 distinct CDR3 sequences, roughly 93% of them present only once. The sample comprised CD4+ T cells from PBMCs. The source of these receptors is a human donor with Susac syndrome.

This rearrangement joins TRBV29-1 to TRBJ2-7; 7 bases are shared with TRBD1. V trimming: 1 base; J trimming: 2 bases; junction bases outside the gene matches: 2. This CDR3 has 13 residues. Germline CDR1 is SQVTM and CDR2 is ANQGSEA. The CDR3 DNA is TGCAGCGTTGAAGGGCAGGGGGCCTACGAGCAGTACTTC. Protein sequence: CSVEGQGAYEQYF.

A few counts support this clonotype. The J gene is TRBJ1-2, the V gene TRBV6-1, with TRBD1 as a possible D gene (5 bases). With 3 bases removed from V and 8 bases from J, the gap between germline ends came to 13 bases. Germline V gene data show CDR1 as MNHNS and CDR2 as SASEGT. The CDR3 has 13 residues. CDR3 coding DNA: TGTGCCAGCAGTGAGGATCCAGGGAGGGGCTACACCTTC. The encoded protein is CASSEDPGRGYTF.

V usage is TRBV30 and J usage is TRBJ2-5; D perhaps matches TRBD2 (6 bases). V lost 5 bases and J 2 bases, leaving 12 bases between the germline ends. The CDR3 covers 13 residues. Germline values: CDR1 GTSNPN, CDR2 SVGIG (reference sequence). The CDR3 is CAWAGSRQETQYF. The CDR3 region has the DNA TGTGCCTGGGCGGGGTCCAGGCAAGAGACCCAGTACTTC.

V usage is TRBV5-1 and J usage is TRBJ2-4; maybe TRBD1 (5 bases). This CDR3 has 15 residues. Germline values: CDR1 SGHRS, CDR2 YFSETQ. Between the trimmed V and J ends, which lost 0 bases and 1 base, there was a span of 8 bases. CDR3: CASSLEAGAKNIQYF. Written as DNA, the CDR3 is TGCGCCAGCAGCTTGGAAGCAGGGGCCAAAAACATTCAGTACTTC.

The V call is TRBV29-1, the J call TRBJ2-2; TRBD2 aligns across 8 bases. The CDR3 spans 13 residues. Germline CDR1 reads SQVTM; CDR2 reads ANQGSEA. Trimming at V came to 6 bases and at J to 6 bases, leaving 6 bases not matched to a gene. The CDR3, as DNA: TGCAGCGTGCGTAGCGGGGCCGCCGGGGAGCTGTTTTTT. Translated: CSVRSGAAGELFF.

This chain uses TRBV5-1 with TRBJ1-5; the match to TRBD1 covers 8 bases. V gave up 4 bases and J gave up 3 bases; unmatched junction bases: 6. The CDR3 length is 15 residues. Germline assignment: CDR1 SGHRS and CDR2 YFSETQ. The CDR3 protein is CASSTTTGVNQPQHF. The CDR3 DNA reads as TGCGCCAGCAGCACAACGACAGGGGTCAATCAGCCCCAGCATTTT.

The rearrangement joins TRBV5-4 to TRBJ1-4, with TRBD1 matching over 8 bases. V trimming: 4 bases; J trimming: 8 bases; junction bases outside the gene matches: 7. This CDR3 comprises 14 residues. Germline lookup yields CDR1 SGHNT and CDR2 YYREEE (reference sequence). CDR3 region: CASSPGQGKEKLFF. In nucleotides, the CDR3 is TGTGCCAGCAGCCCCGGACAGGGAAAGGAAAAACTGTTTTTT.

The chain uses TRBV6-1 and TRBJ2-6; TRBD1 matches 8 bases. The V and J ends lost 6 bases and 3 bases, in that order; junction bases with no gene match: 7. The CDR3 is 16 amino acids. Germline V gene data show CDR1 as MNHNS and CDR2 as SASEGT. CDR3 in amino acids: CASRAGGAGGANVLTF. The DNA for the CDR3 is TGTGCCAGCAGGGCAGGGGGCGCGGGTGGGGCCAACGTCCTGACTTTC.

The chain combines TRBV20-1 with TRBJ1-5; D might be TRBD1 (6 bases). The germline V gene has CDR1 DFQATT and CDR2 SNEGSKA (reference sequence). The CDR3 has 13 amino acids. Deletions cut 4 bases from V and 6 bases from J, with 13 bases between. In nucleotides, the CDR3 is TGCAGTGCTAAGGACAGTACAAGTCAGCCCCAGCATTTT. Its translation is CSAKDSTSQPQHF.

The chain has TRBV20-1 and TRBJ1-6, with no clear D. The V end lost 3 bases, the J end lost 0 bases, and 9 bases lay between the germline ends. This CDR3 has 15 residues. Germline CDR1 DFQATT, CDR2 SNEGSKA (reference sequence). CDR3 nucleotide sequence: TGCAGTGCTAGGGTCAGGAGCTCCTATAATTCACCCCTCCACTTT. Translated: CSARVRSSYNSPLHF.

This clonotype was recorded once. This sequence joins TRBV30 and TRBJ1-5; D gene ambiguous. The CDR3 covers 16 residues. The germline CDR1 and CDR2 sequences are GTSNPN and SVGIG (reference sequence). The V end was cut by 0 bases, the J end by 3 bases, with 15 bases between. The DNA for the CDR3 is TGTGCCTGGAGTGTAGGGAGGGCCCGGGTCAATCAGCCCCAGCATTTT. Translation: CAWSVGRARVNQPQHF.